The sequence of this T cell receptor (beta chain) was determined in a study of identical twins. General study findings and limits: Cross-sectional statistics underpinned the conclusions; the same donors were not followed.

One entry per CDR3 protein, called by TCRdb with MiXCR from the 5' RACE reads. The repertoire consists of 550,000 to 700,000 distinct CDR3 sequences, with over 20% occurring once and the leading ten covering 4% to 5.5%. Notes on this clonotype: The antigen remains unidentified. Germline and junction disagree at one end, which may indicate a read error.

Per germline, CDR1 MNHNS and CDR2 SASEGT. This CDR3 is built from 14 residues. These same records also appear under a second study, on T cells expressing NK-cell markers.

This TCR derives from a woman between 18 and 30 years old in good health. The J gene is TRBJ2-2, the V gene TRBV6-1; 12 nucleotides line up with TRBD2. Sequencing was carried out using PBMCs. In DNA, the CDR3 is TGTGCCGGCAGACTAGCGGGAGTTATCGGGGAGCTGTTTTTT. Translating it yields CAGRLAGVIGELFF.